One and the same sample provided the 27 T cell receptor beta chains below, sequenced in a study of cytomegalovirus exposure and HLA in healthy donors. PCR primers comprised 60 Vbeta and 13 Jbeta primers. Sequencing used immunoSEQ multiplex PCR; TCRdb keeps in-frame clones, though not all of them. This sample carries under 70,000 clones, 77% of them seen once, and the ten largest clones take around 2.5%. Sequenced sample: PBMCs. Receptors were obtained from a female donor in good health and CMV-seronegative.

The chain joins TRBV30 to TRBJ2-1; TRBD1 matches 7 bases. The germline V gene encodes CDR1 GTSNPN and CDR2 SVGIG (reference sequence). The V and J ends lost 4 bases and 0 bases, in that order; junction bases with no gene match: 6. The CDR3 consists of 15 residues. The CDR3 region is CAWTVGQISYNEQFF. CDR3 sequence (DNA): TGTGCCTGGACCGTGGGACAGATCTCCTACAATGAGCAGTTCTTC.

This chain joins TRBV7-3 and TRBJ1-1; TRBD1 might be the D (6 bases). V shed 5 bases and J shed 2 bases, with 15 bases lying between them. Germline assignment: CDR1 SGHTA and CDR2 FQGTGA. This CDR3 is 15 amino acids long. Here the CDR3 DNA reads TGTGCCAGCAGCCCCTATACAGGGCAAAACACTGAAGCTTTCTTT. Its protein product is CASSPYTGQNTEAFF.

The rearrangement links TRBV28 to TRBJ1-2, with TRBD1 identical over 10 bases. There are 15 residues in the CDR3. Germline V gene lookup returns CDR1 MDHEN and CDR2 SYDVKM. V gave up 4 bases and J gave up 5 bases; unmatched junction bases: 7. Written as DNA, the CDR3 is TGTGCCAGCAGTTCAAGACAGGGGGCAGAGTATGGCTACACCTTC. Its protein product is CASSSRQGAEYGYTF.

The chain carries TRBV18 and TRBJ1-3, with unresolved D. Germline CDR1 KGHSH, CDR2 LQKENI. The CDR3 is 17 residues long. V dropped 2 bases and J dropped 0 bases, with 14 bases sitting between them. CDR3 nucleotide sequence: TGTGCCAGCTCACCATACGCCGGACTCTCCTCTGGAAACACCATATATTTT. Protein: CASSPYAGLSSGNTIYF.

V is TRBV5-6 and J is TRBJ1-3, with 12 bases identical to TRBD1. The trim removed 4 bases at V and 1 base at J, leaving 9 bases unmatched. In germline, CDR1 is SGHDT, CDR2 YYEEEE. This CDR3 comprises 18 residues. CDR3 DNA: TGTGCCAGCAGCACCGGGACAGGGGGCTTGGGATCTGGAAACACCATATATTTT. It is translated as CASSTGTGGLGSGNTIYF.

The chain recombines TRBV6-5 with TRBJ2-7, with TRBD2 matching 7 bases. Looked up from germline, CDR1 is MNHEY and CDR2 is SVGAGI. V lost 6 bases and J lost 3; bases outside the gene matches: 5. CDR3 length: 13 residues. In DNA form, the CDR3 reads TGTGCCAGCAGAAGAAGCGGGAACTACGAGCAGTACTTC. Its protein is CASRRSGNYEQYF.

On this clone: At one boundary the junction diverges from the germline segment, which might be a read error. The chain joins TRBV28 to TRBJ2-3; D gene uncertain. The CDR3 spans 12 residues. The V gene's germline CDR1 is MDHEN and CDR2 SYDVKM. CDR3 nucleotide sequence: TGTGCCAGCACTTTATCTCCAGATACGCAGTATTTT. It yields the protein CASTLSPDTQYF.

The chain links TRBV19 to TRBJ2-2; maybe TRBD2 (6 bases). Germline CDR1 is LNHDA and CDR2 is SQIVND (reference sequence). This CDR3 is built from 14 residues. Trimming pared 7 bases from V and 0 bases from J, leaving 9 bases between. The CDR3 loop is CASKEGSNTGELFF. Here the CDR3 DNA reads TGTGCCAGTAAGGAGGGGTCGAACACCGGGGAGCTGTTTTTT. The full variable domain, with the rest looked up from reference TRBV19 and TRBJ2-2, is DGGITQSPKYLFRKEGQNVTLSCEQNLNHDAMYWYRQDPGQGLRLIYYSQIVNDFQKGDIAEGYSVSREKKESFPLTVTSAQKNPTAFYLCASKEGSNTGELFFGEGSRLTVL.

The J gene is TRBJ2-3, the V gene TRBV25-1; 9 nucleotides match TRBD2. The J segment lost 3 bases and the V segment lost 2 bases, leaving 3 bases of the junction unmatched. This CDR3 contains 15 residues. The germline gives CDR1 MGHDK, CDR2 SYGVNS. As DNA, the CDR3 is TGTGCCAGCAGTGAACAGGCGGGGGGGACAGATACGCAGTATTTT. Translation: CASSEQAGGTDTQYF.

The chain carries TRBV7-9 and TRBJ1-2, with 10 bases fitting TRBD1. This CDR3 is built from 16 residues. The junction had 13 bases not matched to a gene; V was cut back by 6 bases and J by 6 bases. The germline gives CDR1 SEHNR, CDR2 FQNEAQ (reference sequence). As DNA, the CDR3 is TGTGCCAGCAGATCAACCGGGACAGGGGAAGGTGATGGCTACACCTTC. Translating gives CASRSTGTGEGDGYTF.

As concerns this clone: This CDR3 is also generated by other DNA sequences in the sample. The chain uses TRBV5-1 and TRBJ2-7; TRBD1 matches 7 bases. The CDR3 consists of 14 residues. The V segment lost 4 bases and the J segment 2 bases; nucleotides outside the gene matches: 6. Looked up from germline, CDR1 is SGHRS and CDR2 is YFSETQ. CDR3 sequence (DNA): TGCGCCAGCAGCCCCGGGACAGAGACCTACGAGCAGTACTTC. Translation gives CASSPGTETYEQYF.

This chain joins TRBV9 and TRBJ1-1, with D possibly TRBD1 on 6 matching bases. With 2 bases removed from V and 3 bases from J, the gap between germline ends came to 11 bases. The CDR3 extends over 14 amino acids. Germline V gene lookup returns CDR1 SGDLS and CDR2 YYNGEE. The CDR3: CASSVHPGDTEAFF. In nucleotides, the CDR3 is TGTGCCAGCAGCGTTCACCCAGGGGACACTGAAGCTTTCTTT.

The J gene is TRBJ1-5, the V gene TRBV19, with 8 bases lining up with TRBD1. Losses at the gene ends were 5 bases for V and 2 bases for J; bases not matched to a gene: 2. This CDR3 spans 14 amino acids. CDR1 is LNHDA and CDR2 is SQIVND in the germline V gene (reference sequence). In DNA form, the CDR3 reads TGTGCCAGTAGTCCACAGGGGGGCAATCAGCCCCAGCATTTT. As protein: CASSPQGGNQPQHF.

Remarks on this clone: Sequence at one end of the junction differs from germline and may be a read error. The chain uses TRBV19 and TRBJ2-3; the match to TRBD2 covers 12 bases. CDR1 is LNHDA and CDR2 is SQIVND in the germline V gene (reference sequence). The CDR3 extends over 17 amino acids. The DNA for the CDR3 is TGTGCCGGTAGTTTCCGACTAGCGGGAGCCCCGGCAGATACGCAGTATTTT. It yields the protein CAGSFRLAGAPADTQYF.

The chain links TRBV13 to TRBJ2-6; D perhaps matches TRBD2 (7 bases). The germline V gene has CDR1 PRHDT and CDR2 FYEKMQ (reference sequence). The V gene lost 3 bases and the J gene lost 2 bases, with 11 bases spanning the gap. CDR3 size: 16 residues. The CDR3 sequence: CASSLRGGAGANVLTF. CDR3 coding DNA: TGTGCCAGCAGCTTGAGAGGGGGGGCTGGGGCCAACGTCCTGACTTTC.

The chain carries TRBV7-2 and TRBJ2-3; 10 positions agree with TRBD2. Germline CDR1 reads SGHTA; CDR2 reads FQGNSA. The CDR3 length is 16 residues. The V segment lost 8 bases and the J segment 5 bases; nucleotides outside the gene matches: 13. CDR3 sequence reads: CASGSPAGGPRDTQYF. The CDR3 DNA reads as TGTGCCAGCGGATCCCCAGCGGGGGGGCCTAGAGATACGCAGTATTTT.

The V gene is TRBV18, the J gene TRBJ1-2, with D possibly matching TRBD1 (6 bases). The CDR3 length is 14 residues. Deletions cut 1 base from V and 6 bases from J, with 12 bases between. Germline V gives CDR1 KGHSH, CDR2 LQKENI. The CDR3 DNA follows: TGTGCCAGCTCACCACTCGGGACATCTGATGGCTACACCTTC. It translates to CASSPLGTSDGYTF.

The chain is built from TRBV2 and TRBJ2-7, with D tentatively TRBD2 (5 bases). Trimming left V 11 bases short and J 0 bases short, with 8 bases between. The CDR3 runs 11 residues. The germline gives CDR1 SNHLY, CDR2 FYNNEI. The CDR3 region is CAQGLSYEQYF. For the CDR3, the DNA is TGTGCCCAAGGACTCTCCTACGAGCAGTACTTC.

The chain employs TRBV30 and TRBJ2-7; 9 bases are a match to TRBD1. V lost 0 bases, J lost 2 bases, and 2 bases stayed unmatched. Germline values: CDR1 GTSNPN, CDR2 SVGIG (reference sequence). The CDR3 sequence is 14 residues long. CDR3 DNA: TGTGCCTGGAGTGTAGGGACAGGGCCCTACGAGCAGTACTTC. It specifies CAWSVGTGPYEQYF.

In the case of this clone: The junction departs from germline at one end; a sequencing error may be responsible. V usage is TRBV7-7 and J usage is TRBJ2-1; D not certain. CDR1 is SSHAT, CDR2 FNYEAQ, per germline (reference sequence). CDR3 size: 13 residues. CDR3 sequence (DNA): TGTGCTAGCAGCTTAGTCAGAGGCAATGAGCAGTTCTTC. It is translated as CASSLVRGNEQFF. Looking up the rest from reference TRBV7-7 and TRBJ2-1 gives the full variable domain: GAGVSQSPRYKVTKRGQDVTLRCDPISSHATLYWYQQALGQGPEFLTYFNYEAQPDKSGLPSDRFSAERPEGSISTLTIQRTEQRDSAMYRCASSLVRGNEQFFGPGTRLTVL.

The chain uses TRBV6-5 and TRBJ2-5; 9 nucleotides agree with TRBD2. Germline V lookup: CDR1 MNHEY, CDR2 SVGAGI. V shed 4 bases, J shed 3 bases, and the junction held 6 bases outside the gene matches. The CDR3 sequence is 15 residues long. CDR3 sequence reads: CASSLNRLAEETQYF. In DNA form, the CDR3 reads TGTGCCAGCAGTTTGAACCGACTAGCGGAAGAGACCCAGTACTTC.

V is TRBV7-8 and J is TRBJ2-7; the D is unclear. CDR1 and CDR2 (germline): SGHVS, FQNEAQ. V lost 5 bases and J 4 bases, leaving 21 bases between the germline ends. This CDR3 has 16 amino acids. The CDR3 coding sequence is TGTGCCAGCAGCCTAGGTACCAGATCGGGTCAGTACGAGCAGTACTTC. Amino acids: CASSLGTRSGQYEQYF.

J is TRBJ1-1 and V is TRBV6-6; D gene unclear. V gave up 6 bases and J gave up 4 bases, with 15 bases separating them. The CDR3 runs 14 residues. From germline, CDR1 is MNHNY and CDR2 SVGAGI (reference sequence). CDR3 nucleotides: TGTGCCAGCAGCGGGCTTGGGAGAGGCACTGAAGCTTTCTTT. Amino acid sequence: CASSGLGRGTEAFF.

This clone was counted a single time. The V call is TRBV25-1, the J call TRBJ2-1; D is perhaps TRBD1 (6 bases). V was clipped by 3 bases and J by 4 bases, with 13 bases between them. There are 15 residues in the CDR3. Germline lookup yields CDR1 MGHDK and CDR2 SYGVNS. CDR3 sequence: CASSEGQGSYNEQFF. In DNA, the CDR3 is TGTGCCAGCAGTGAGGGCCAGGGGTCTTACAATGAGCAGTTCTTC.

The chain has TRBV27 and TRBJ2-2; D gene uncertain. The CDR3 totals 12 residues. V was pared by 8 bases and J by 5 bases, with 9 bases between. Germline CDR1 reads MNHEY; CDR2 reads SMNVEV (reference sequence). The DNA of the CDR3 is TGTGCCAGCCCGAGTATTACCGGGGAGCTGTTTTTT. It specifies CASPSITGELFF.

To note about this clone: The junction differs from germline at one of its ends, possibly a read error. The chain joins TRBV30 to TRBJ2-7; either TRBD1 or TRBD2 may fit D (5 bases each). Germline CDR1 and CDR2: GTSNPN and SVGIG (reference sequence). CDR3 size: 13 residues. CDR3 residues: CVWSGRAPHEQYF. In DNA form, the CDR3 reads TGTGTCTGGAGCGGCAGGGCCCCCCACGAGCAGTACTTC.

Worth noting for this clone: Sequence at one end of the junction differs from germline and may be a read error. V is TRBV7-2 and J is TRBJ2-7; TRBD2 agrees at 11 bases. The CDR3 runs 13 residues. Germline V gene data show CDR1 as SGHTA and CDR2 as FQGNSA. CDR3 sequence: CASSFTSGSVQNF. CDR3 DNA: TGTGCCAGCAGCTTTACTAGCGGGAGTGTTCAAAACTTC.